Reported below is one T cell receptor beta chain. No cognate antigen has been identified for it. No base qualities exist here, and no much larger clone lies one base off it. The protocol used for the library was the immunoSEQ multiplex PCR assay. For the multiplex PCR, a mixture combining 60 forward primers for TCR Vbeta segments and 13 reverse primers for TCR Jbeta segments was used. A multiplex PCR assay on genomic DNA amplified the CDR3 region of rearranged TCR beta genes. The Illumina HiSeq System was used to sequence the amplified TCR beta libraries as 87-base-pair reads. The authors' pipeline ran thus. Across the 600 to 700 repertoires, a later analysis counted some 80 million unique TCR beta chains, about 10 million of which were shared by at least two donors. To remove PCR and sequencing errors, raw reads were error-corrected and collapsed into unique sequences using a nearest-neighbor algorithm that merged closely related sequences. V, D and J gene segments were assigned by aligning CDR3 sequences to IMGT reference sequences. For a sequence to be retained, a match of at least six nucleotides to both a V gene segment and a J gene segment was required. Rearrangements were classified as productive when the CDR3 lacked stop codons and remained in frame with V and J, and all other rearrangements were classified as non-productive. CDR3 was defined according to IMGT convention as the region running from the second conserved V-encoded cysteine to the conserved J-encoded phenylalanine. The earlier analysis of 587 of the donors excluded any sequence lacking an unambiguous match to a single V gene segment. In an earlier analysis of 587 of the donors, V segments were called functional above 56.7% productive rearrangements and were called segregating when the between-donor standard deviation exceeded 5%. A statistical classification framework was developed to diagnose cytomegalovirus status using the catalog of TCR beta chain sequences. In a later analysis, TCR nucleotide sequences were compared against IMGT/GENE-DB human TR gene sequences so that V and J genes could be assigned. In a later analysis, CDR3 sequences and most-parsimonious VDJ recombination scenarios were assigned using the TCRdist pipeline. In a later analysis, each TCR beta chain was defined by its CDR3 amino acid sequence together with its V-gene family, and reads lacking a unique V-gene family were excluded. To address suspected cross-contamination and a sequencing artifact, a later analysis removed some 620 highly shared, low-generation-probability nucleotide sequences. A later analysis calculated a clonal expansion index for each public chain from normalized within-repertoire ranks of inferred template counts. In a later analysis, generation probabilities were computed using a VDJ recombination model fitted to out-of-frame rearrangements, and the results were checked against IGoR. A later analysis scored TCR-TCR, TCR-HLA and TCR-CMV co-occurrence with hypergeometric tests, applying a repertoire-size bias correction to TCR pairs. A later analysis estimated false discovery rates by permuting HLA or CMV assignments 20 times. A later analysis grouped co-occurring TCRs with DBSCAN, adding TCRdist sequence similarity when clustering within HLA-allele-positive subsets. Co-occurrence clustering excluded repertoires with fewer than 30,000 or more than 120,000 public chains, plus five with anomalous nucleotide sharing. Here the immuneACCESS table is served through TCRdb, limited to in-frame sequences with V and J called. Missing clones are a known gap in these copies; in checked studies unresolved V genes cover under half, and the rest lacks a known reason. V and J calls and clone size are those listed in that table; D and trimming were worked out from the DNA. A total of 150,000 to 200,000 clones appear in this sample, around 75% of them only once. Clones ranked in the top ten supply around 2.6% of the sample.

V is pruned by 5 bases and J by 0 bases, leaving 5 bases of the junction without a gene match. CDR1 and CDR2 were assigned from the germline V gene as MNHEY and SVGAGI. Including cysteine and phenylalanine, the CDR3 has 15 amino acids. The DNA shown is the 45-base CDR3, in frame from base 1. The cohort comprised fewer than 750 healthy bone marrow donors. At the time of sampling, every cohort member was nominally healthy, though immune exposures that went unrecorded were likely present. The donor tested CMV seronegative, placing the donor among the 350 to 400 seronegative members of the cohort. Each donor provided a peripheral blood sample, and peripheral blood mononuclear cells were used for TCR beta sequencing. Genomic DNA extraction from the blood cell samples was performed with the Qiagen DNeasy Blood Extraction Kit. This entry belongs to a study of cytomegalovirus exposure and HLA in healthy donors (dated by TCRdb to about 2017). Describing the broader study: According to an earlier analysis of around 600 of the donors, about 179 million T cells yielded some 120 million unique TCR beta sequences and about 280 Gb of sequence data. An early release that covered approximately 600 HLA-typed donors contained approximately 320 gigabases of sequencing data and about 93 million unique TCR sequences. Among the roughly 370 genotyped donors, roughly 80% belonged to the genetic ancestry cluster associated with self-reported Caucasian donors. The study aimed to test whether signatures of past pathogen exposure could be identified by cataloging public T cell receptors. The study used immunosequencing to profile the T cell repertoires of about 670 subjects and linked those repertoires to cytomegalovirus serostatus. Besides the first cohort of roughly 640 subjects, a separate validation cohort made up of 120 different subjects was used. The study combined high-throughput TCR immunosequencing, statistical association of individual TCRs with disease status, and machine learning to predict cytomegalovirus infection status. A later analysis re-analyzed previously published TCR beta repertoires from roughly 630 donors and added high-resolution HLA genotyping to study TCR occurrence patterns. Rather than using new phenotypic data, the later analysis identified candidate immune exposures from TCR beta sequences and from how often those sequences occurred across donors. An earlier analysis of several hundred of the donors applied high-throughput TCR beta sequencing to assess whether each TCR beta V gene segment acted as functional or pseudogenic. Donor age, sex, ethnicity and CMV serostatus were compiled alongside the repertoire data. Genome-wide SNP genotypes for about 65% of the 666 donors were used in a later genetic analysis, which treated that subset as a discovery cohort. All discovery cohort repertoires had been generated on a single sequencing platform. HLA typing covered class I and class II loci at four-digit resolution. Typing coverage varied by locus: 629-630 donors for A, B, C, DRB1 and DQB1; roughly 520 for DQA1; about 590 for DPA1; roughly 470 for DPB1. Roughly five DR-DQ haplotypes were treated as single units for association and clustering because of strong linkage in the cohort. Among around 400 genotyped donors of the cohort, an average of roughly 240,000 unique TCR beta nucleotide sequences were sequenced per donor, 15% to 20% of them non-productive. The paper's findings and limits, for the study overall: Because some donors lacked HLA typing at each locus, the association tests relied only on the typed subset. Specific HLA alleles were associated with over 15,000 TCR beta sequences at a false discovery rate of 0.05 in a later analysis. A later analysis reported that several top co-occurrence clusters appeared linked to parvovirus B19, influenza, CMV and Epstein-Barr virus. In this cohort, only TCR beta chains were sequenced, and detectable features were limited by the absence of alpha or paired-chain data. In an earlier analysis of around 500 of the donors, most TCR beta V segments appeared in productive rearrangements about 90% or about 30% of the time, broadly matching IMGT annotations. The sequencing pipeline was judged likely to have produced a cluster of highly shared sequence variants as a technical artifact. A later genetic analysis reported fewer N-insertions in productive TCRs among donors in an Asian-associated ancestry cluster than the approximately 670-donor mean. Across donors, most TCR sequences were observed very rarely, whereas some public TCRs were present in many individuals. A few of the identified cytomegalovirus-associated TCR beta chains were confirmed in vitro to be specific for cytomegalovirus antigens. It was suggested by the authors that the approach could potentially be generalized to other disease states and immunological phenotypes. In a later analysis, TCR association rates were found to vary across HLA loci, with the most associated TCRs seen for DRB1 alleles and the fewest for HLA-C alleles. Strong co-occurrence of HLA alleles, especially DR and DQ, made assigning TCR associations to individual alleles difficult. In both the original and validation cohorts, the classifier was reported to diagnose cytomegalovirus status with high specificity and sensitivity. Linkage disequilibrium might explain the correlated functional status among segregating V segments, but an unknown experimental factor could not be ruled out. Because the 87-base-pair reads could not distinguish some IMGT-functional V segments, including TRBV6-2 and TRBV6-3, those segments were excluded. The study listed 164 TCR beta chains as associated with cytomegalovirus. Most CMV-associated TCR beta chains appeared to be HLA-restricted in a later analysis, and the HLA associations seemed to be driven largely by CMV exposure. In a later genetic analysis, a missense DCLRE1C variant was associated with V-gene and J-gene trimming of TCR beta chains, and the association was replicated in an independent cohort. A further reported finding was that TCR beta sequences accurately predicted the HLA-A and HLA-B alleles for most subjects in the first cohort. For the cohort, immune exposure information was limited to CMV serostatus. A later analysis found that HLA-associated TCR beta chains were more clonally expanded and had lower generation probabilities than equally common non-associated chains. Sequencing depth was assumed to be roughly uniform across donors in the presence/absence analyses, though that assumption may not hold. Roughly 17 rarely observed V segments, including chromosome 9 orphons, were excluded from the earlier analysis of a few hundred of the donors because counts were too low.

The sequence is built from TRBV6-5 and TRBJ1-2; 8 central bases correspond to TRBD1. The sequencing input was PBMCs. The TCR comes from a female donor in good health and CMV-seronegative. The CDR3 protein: CASSRTGSPNYGYTF. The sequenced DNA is TGTGCCAGCAGTAGGACAGGGAGTCCTAACTATGGCTACACCTTC.